These 31 T cell receptor beta chains share one sample of origin, sequenced in a study of T cell changes during pregnancy in multiple sclerosis. Sequencing used immunoSEQ multiplex PCR; TCRdb keeps in-frame clones, though not all of them. The sample holds approximately 52,000 clones, about 90% seen once. The material sequenced was CD4+ T cells from peripheral blood mononuclear cells, taken in the second trimester of pregnancy. These receptors were taken from a female donor with multiple sclerosis, enrolled in a pregnancy study.

The chain combines TRBV7-9 with TRBJ2-7; TRBD2 agrees at 10 bases. The CDR3 length is 15 residues. The V segment lost 5 bases and the J segment 2 bases; nucleotides outside the gene matches: 6. CDR1 and CDR2 (germline): SEHNR, FQNEAQ (reference sequence). The DNA of the CDR3 is TGTGCCAGCAGCCCAGGACTAGCGGAAACCTACGAGCAGTACTTC. Protein: CASSPGLAETYEQYF.

V gene TRBV6-6 combines with J gene TRBJ2-1, with 8 positions matching TRBD1. The CDR3 is 12 residues long. V shed 5 bases, J shed 14 bases, and the junction held 8 bases outside the gene matches. The germline V gene encodes CDR1 MNHNY and CDR2 SVGAGI (reference sequence). The CDR3 DNA sequence: TGTGCCAGCAGTATAGTCCCGGGACAGGAGTTCTTC. This codes for CASSIVPGQEFF.

This CDR3 reads CSANSQYEQYF. As DNA, the CDR3 is TGCAGTGCTAACAGCCAATACGAGCAGTACTTC. The rearrangement links TRBV20-1 to TRBJ2-7, with D uncertain. Looked up from germline, CDR1 is DFQATT and CDR2 is SNEGSKA (reference sequence). The CDR3 has 11 residues. V was cut by 4 bases and J by 4 bases, with 8 bases left in between.

This chain joins TRBV18 and TRBJ2-3, with a tentative D call TRBD2 (6 bases). This CDR3 has 15 residues. V shed 8 bases and J shed 2 bases, with 17 bases lying between them. Germline CDR1 and CDR2: KGHSH and LQKENI. In nucleotides, the CDR3 is TGTGCCAGCACGAAGCGGGTGGGGATCACAGATACGCAGTATTTT. Protein product: CASTKRVGITDTQYF.

CDR3 loop: CASFPPTQNTEAFF. DNA of the CDR3: TGTGCCAGCTTCCCCCCGACACAGAACACTGAAGCTTTCTTT. V usage is TRBV6-5 and J usage is TRBJ1-1; D gene uncertain. Germline V gene lookup returns CDR1 MNHEY and CDR2 SVGAGI. This CDR3 has 14 amino acids. V was trimmed by 8 bases and J by 1 base, leaving 14 bases between them.

The rearrangement links TRBV7-9 to TRBJ1-1; D gene uncertain. The germline V gene encodes CDR1 SEHNR and CDR2 FQNEAQ (reference sequence). The CDR3 covers 14 residues. Deletions cut 5 bases from V and 0 bases from J, with 10 bases between. CDR3 sequence reads: CASSPRQVNTEAFF. As DNA, the CDR3 is TGTGCCAGCAGCCCCAGACAAGTGAACACTGAAGCTTTCTTT.

The chain has TRBV9 and TRBJ2-1; 11 bases map to TRBD2. Germline trimming cut 5 bases from V and 9 bases from J; bases unmatched to any gene: 10. Germline V lookup: CDR1 SGDLS, CDR2 YYNGEE. This CDR3 has 15 amino acids. The CDR3 DNA reads TGTGCCAGCAGAAAAACTAGCGGGAGCGTCGGTGAGCAGTTCTTC. Amino acid sequence: CASRKTSGSVGEQFF.

A word on this clone: A junction end diverges from the germline sequence, so it may reflect a read error. The rearrangement links TRBV2 to TRBJ1-2, with D hard to call. The CDR3 length is 14 residues. In germline, CDR1 is SNHLY, CDR2 FYNNEI. For the CDR3, the DNA is TGTGCCAGCATTGAATGGCAGACGGCGGGCGGCTACACCTTC. This translates into CASIEWQTAGGYTF.

The rearrangement joins TRBV11-2 to TRBJ2-7; tentatively, D is TRBD1 (5 bases). Trimming cost V 5 bases and J 3 bases, with 14 bases left between them. CDR1 is SGHAT, CDR2 FQNNGV, per germline. This CDR3 comprises 14 residues. The CDR3 loop reads CASSPSWTNYEQYF. The CDR3 region has the DNA TGTGCCAGCAGCCCTAGTTGGACAAACTACGAGCAGTACTTC. Using reference TRBV11-2 and TRBJ2-7 for the parts outside the CDR3, the full variable domain is EAGVAQSPRYKIIEKRQSVAFWCNPISGHATLYWYQQILGQGPKLLIQFQNNGVVDDSQLPKDRFSAERLKGVDSTLKIQPAKLEDSAVYLCASSPSWTNYEQYFGPGTRLTVT.

The CDR3 DNA reads as TGTGCCAGCAGCCCTGCCTTAGTGAACACTGAAGCTTTCTTT. Its protein is CASSPALVNTEAFF. The J gene is TRBJ1-1, the V gene TRBV7-9; D not resolved. In germline, CDR1 is SEHNR, CDR2 FQNEAQ (reference sequence). The V gene lost 5 bases and the J gene lost 0 bases, with 10 bases spanning the gap. The CDR3 covers 14 residues.

V usage is TRBV5-5 and J usage is TRBJ2-7; D gene uncertain. Trimming pared 0 bases from V and 2 bases from J, leaving 12 bases between. The CDR3 extends over 15 amino acids. CDR1 and CDR2 (germline): SGHKS, YYEKEE (reference sequence). CDR3 loop: CASSLVLGQTYEQYF. CDR3 sequence (DNA): TGTGCCAGCAGCTTGGTTCTGGGCCAGACCTACGAGCAGTACTTC.

The chain recombines TRBV5-1 with TRBJ2-1; 9 positions agree with TRBD2. V shed 1 base and J 3 bases; nucleotides not matched to a gene: 5. Germline CDR1 SGHRS, CDR2 YFSETQ. This CDR3 comprises 16 residues. Here the CDR3 reads CASSLLTREGYNEQFF. The CDR3 DNA reads as TGCGCCAGCAGCTTGCTTACGCGGGAGGGCTACAATGAGCAGTTCTTC.

The gene calls are TRBV5-1 and TRBJ2-2; 7 nucleotides match TRBD1. Unmatched junction bases numbered 5, after V lost 0 bases and J lost 6 bases. Per germline, CDR1 SGHRS and CDR2 YFSETQ. The length of the CDR3 is 15 residues. CDR3 residues: CASSLVAGGPGELFF. The CDR3 DNA is TGCGCCAGCAGCTTGGTGGCAGGGGGACCCGGGGAGCTGTTTTTT.

This rearrangement joins TRBV4-2 to TRBJ2-7; 8 bases line up with TRBD2. This CDR3 is built from 13 residues. The germline gives CDR1 LGHNA, CDR2 YNFKEQ. J lost 6 bases, V lost 4 bases, and 5 bases had no gene match. This CDR3 is CASSPTSVGEQYF. The CDR3, as DNA: TGTGCCAGCAGCCCGACTAGCGTGGGCGAGCAGTACTTC.

In this sample, this clone turned up a few times. The chain employs TRBV2 and TRBJ1-5, with 7 nucleotides matching TRBD1. CDR3 length: 15 residues. The V gene end was trimmed by 5 bases and the J gene end by 3 bases; junction bases not matched to a gene: 7. CDR1 is SNHLY, CDR2 FYNNEI, per germline. CDR3 coding DNA: TGTGCCAGCAGTCTCAGGGGGTTTACCAATCAGCCCCAGCATTTT. This sequence encodes CASSLRGFTNQPQHF.

The V gene is TRBV11-2, the J gene TRBJ2-5; no firm D call. This CDR3 has 13 amino acids. The V and J ends lost 1 base and 5 bases respectively, with 8 bases between them. Germline V gene lookup returns CDR1 SGHAT and CDR2 FQNNGV. CDR3 in DNA: TGTGCCAGCAGCTTAGTAGATCGGGAGACCCAGTACTTC. Amino acid sequence: CASSLVDRETQYF.

The V call is TRBV6-6, the J call TRBJ1-3; TRBD1 matches at 7 bases. The CDR3 runs to 13 residues. Trimming at V came to 2 bases and at J to 7 bases, leaving 2 bases not matched to a gene. Germline values: CDR1 MNHNY, CDR2 SVGAGI (reference sequence). CDR3 amino acids: CASSYDRDNTIYF. The CDR3 DNA follows: TGTGCCAGCAGTTACGACAGGGACAACACCATATATTTT.

This rearrangement joins TRBV2 to TRBJ1-2, with 10 bases that match TRBD1. The J segment lost 3 bases and the V segment lost 8 bases, leaving 9 bases of the junction unmatched. Looked up from germline, CDR1 is SNHLY and CDR2 is FYNNEI. The CDR3 totals 15 residues. CDR3 protein: CASCNRGTGDYGYTF. The CDR3 DNA sequence: TGTGCCAGCTGCAACCGTGGGACAGGGGACTATGGCTACACCTTC. The whole variable domain, filled in from reference TRBV2 and TRBJ1-2, reads EPEVTQTPSHQVTQMGQEVILRCVPISNHLYFYWYRQILGQKVEFLVSFYNNEISEKSEIFDDQFSVERPDGSNFTLKIRSTKLEDSAMYFCASCNRGTGDYGYTFGSGTRLTVV.

The V and J genes are TRBV30 and TRBJ2-7; D call uncertain. Germline loops: CDR1 GTSNPN, CDR2 SVGIG (reference sequence). This CDR3 contains 12 residues. Trimming took 2 bases from V and 5 from J, leaving 10 bases between them. DNA of the CDR3: TGTGCCTGGAGTACCCGATCTAACGAGCAGTACTTC. Protein sequence: CAWSTRSNEQYF.

This clone was counted between two and nine times. The J gene is TRBJ1-5, the V gene TRBV7-6; D is uncertain. V lost 5 bases and J 7 bases, leaving 12 bases between the germline ends. Germline-derived CDR1 and CDR2 are SGHVS and FNYEAQ. This CDR3 contains 13 residues. The CDR3 here is CASSPRTGQPQHF. CDR3 DNA sequence: TGTGCCAGCAGCCCTCGGACTGGACAGCCCCAGCATTTT.

This rearrangement joins TRBV29-1 to TRBJ2-7; 7 bases match TRBD1. The V segment lost 4 bases and the J segment 7 bases; nucleotides outside the gene matches: 10. Per the germline V gene, CDR1 is SQVTM and CDR2 is ANQGSEA. CDR3 length: 13 amino acids. The CDR3 reads CSVGFRGSGEQYF. CDR3 nucleotide sequence: TGCAGCGTTGGGTTCAGGGGGTCAGGAGAGCAGTACTTC.

This chain connects TRBV6-5 to TRBJ1-1; TRBD1 might be the D (6 bases). Germline V gene data show CDR1 as MNHEY and CDR2 as SVGAGI. This CDR3 spans 14 amino acids. V lost 6 bases to trimming and J lost 1 base, with 12 bases between them. As DNA, the CDR3 is TGTGCCAGCAGACTCCCGGGACAGAACACTGAAGCTTTCTTT. It specifies CASRLPGQNTEAFF.

The chain carries TRBV29-1 and TRBJ1-1, with TRBD1 identical over 7 bases. The J segment lost 3 bases and the V segment lost 6 bases, leaving 7 bases of the junction unmatched. The length of the CDR3 is 13 residues. Germline V gene lookup returns CDR1 SQVTM and CDR2 ANQGSEA. The CDR3, as DNA: TGCAGCGTAACCCCCAGGGGGGACACTGAAGCTTTCTTT. Residues: CSVTPRGDTEAFF.

V is TRBV18 and J is TRBJ2-1, with 10 positions matching TRBD2. J gave up 1 base and V 2 bases, and 11 bases lay outside the gene matches. Germline V gene lookup returns CDR1 KGHSH and CDR2 LQKENI. There are 19 residues in the CDR3. CDR3 DNA: TGTGCCAGCTCACCATATAATCTAGCGGGAGTTGGGTCCTACAATGAGCAGTTCTTC. Translated, it gives CASSPYNLAGVGSYNEQFF. Complete variable domain (other parts from reference TRBV18 and TRBJ2-1): NAGVMQNPRHLVRRRGQEARLRCSPMKGHSHVYWYRQLPEEGLKFMVYLQKENIIDESGMPKERFSAEFPKEGPSILRIQQVVRGDSAAYFCASSPYNLAGVGSYNEQFFGPGTRLTVL.

This chain links TRBV10-1 with TRBJ2-5; TRBD2 agrees at 8 bases. The CDR3 extends over 16 amino acids. Germline V gene data show CDR1 as WNHNN and CDR2 as SYGVQD (reference sequence). Trimming cost V 5 bases and J 5 bases; bases outside gene matches: 13. Here the CDR3 DNA reads TGCGCCAGCAGTAATCTGCGGGAGGTCCCGTGGGAGACCCAGTACTTC. This sequence encodes CASSNLREVPWETQYF.

The chain combines TRBV25-1 with TRBJ1-1, with D unresolved. The CDR3 has 13 amino acids. The V end lost 5 bases, the J end lost 2 bases, and 9 bases lay between the germline ends. Germline V gene data show CDR1 as MGHDK and CDR2 as SYGVNS. As DNA, the CDR3 is TGTGCCAGCAGTCATAGTGGTAACACTGAAGCTTTCTTT. Translated: CASSHSGNTEAFF.

The chain is built from TRBV11-2 and TRBJ2-1; 15 bases line up with TRBD2. Germline CDR1 reads SGHAT; CDR2 reads FQNNGV. The CDR3 has 19 residues. With V trimmed by 4 bases and J by 3 bases, 10 bases remained unmatched. The CDR3 spells CASSSQQGLAGGIYNEQFF. CDR3 in DNA: TGTGCCAGCAGCTCCCAGCAGGGACTAGCGGGAGGAATCTACAATGAGCAGTTCTTC.

This clone ranks as medium-sized. The V call is TRBV30, the J call TRBJ1-1; D is ambiguous. CDR3 size: 12 residues. Per the germline V gene, CDR1 is GTSNPN and CDR2 is SVGIG (reference sequence). The V end was cut by 0 bases, the J end by 8 bases, with 10 bases between. The CDR3 is CAWSVRRVEAFF. The CDR3 DNA follows: TGTGCCTGGAGTGTACGCCGCGTCGAAGCTTTCTTT. Variable domain in full (rest from reference TRBV30 and TRBJ1-1): SQTIHQWPATLVQPVGSPLSLECTVEGTSNPNLYWYRQAAGRGLQLLFYSVGIGQISSEVPQNLSASRPQDRQFILSSKKLLLSDSGFYLCAWSVRRVEAFFGQGTRLTVV.

V gene TRBV7-8 combines with J gene TRBJ2-5, with unresolved D. Per germline, CDR1 SGHVS and CDR2 FQNEAQ. CDR3 size: 14 residues. The V gene lost 1 base and the J gene lost 7 bases, with 13 bases spanning the gap. For the CDR3, the DNA is TGTGCCAGCAGCTTAGTAGAGATCGATGGGACCCAGTACTTC. This sequence encodes CASSLVEIDGTQYF.

The rearrangement uses TRBV12-5 and TRBJ2-5, with no clear D. The CDR3 runs to 14 residues. Germline CDR1 is LGHNT and CDR2 is FRNRAP. Deletions cut 1 base from V and 3 bases from J, with 9 bases between. The DNA of the CDR3 is TGTGCTAGTGGTTTGGCCACAGCCGAAGAGACCCAGTACTTC. It is translated as CASGLATAEETQYF.

The chain employs TRBV18 and TRBJ2-7; the D gene is possibly TRBD1 (6 bases). CDR3 size: 14 residues. Germline-derived CDR1 and CDR2 are KGHSH and LQKENI. Trimming took off 6 bases at V and 0 bases at J, with 12 bases between the two ends. The CDR3 here is CASSTGLLSYEQYF. In DNA, the CDR3 is TGTGCCAGCTCGACAGGACTCCTCTCCTACGAGCAGTACTTC. Together with reference TRBV18 and TRBJ2-7, the CDR3 gives the full variable domain: NAGVMQNPRHLVRRRGQEARLRCSPMKGHSHVYWYRQLPEEGLKFMVYLQKENIIDESGMPKERFSAEFPKEGPSILRIQQVVRGDSAAYFCASSTGLLSYEQYFGPGTRLTVT.